The 12 T cell receptor beta chains below all came from one sample that was sequenced in a study of cytomegalovirus exposure and HLA in healthy donors. With 60 Vbeta and 13 Jbeta primers, the PCR was carried out. TCRdb's table, derived via immunoSEQ multiplex PCR, lists solely in-frame clones and lacks some. The table has 95,000 to 150,000 clones, about 80% seen once. Input material: PBMCs. The origin of the receptors is a female donor in good health and CMV-seropositive.

The CDR3 DNA sequence: TGTGCCAGCAGCTTCGCGACAGGGTTAAGCTTCTACAATGAGCAGTTCTTC. This gives the protein CASSFATGLSFYNEQFF. The chain couples TRBV5-6 to TRBJ2-1; 7 bases map to TRBD1. The CDR3 length is 17 residues. Trimming at V came to 2 bases and at J to 3 bases, leaving 11 bases not matched to a gene. Germline CDR1 is SGHDT and CDR2 is YYEEEE.

The gene calls are TRBV5-1 and TRBJ2-2; a weak D match, TRBD1 (5 bases). V dropped 0 bases and J dropped 6 bases, with 15 bases sitting between them. Looked up from germline, CDR1 is SGHRS and CDR2 is YFSETQ. This CDR3 is 16 amino acids long. CDR3 bases: TGCGCCAGCAGCTTGGTGGCAGGGAAGGTTGCCGGGGAGCTGTTTTTT. It specifies CASSLVAGKVAGELFF.

This clone occurred once. The rearrangement uses TRBV6-1 and TRBJ1-2; TRBD1 aligns across 9 bases. V shed 6 bases, J shed 0 bases, and the junction held 5 bases outside the gene matches. The CDR3 has 15 residues. CDR1 is MNHNS and CDR2 is SASEGT in the germline V gene. CDR3 nucleotide sequence: TGTGCCAGCAGCCGGGACAGGGACCCTAACTATGGCTACACCTTC. This encodes CASSRDRDPNYGYTF.

The table lists this clone with a count of one. The rearrangement uses TRBV28 and TRBJ1-2; D remains ambiguous. Germline V gene lookup returns CDR1 MDHEN and CDR2 SYDVKM. This CDR3 is built from 12 residues. Trimming removed 6 bases from V and 8 bases from J, with 13 bases in between. DNA for the CDR3: TGTGCCAGCAGCCTTCTTGACACCGGCTACACCTTC. This gives the protein CASSLLDTGYTF.

The chain links TRBV7-8 to TRBJ1-2; D is uncertain. Germline lookup yields CDR1 SGHVS and CDR2 FQNEAQ. This CDR3 comprises 15 residues. Trimming cost V 4 bases and J 5 bases, with 17 bases left between them. In DNA form, the CDR3 reads TGTGCCAGCAGCTCCCGGTCCCAAAGCCCGTATGGCTACACCTTC. Amino acid sequence: CASSSRSQSPYGYTF.

A single count supports this clone. V and J are TRBV6-6 and TRBJ1-4; maybe TRBD1 (5 bases). This CDR3 has 15 residues. V lost 5 bases, J lost 2 bases, and 12 bases lay in between. Germline V gene lookup returns CDR1 MNHNY and CDR2 SVGAGI (reference sequence). In nucleotides, the CDR3 is TGTGCCAGCAGTCCGCAGGGACTGACTAATGAAAAACTGTTTTTT. This gives the protein CASSPQGLTNEKLFF.

This CDR3 reads CASNLRDSRPDTQYF. DNA of the CDR3: TGTGCCAGCAACCTCCGCGACAGTCGTCCAGATACGCAGTATTTT. The gene calls are TRBV5-4 and TRBJ2-3, with D maybe TRBD1 (5 bases). The germline V and J ends were trimmed by 6 bases and 4 bases, with 18 bases remaining between them. CDR3 size: 15 residues. Per the germline V gene, CDR1 is SGHNT and CDR2 is YYREEE (reference sequence).

V and J are TRBV4-3 and TRBJ2-1; unclear D gene. The CDR3 is made up of 15 amino acids. Germline assignment: CDR1 LGHNA and CDR2 YSLEER. V dropped 3 bases and J dropped 5 bases, with 14 bases sitting between them. The DNA of the CDR3 is TGCGCCAGCAGCCAGGGTGGGCAGGCGAACAATGAGCAGTTCTTC. The encoded protein is CASSQGGQANNEQFF.

J is TRBJ2-4 and V is TRBV9, with a possible D match to TRBD2 (5 bases). V lost 5 bases to trimming and J lost 8 bases, with 17 bases between them. CDR1 is SGDLS, CDR2 YYNGEE, per germline. This CDR3 is 14 amino acids long. CDR3 region: CASSTMQTGDIQYF. For the CDR3, the DNA is TGTGCCAGCAGTACGATGCAGACCGGGGACATTCAGTACTTC.

The chain carries TRBV30 and TRBJ1-1; the D gene is possibly TRBD1 (6 bases). Trimming removed 1 base from V and 4 bases from J, with 16 bases in between. The CDR3 length is 15 residues. Per germline, CDR1 GTSNPN and CDR2 SVGIG (reference sequence). DNA for the CDR3: TGTGCCTGGAGTGGATCTAGAGGGGGTGGCACTGAAGCTTTCTTT. Its protein is CAWSGSRGGGTEAFF.

V is TRBV6-6 and J is TRBJ1-1; perhaps TRBD1 as D (5 bases). Germline V CDR1 and CDR2: MNHNY, SVGAGI (reference sequence). This CDR3 comprises 14 residues. The V gene lost 10 bases and the J gene lost 1 base, with 16 bases spanning the gap. In DNA, the CDR3 is TGTGCCACCTTGGATGGGGCCGGGAACACTGAAGCTTTCTTT. Residues: CATLDGAGNTEAFF.

J is TRBJ2-1 and V is TRBV5-1; 7 nucleotides match TRBD1. The CDR3 is made up of 13 amino acids. With V trimmed by 5 bases and J by 5 bases, 4 bases remained unmatched. Germline CDR1 and CDR2: SGHRS and YFSETQ. DNA for the CDR3: TGCGCCAGCAGAGGGACAGAACACAATGAGCAGTTCTTC. Residues: CASRGTEHNEQFF.